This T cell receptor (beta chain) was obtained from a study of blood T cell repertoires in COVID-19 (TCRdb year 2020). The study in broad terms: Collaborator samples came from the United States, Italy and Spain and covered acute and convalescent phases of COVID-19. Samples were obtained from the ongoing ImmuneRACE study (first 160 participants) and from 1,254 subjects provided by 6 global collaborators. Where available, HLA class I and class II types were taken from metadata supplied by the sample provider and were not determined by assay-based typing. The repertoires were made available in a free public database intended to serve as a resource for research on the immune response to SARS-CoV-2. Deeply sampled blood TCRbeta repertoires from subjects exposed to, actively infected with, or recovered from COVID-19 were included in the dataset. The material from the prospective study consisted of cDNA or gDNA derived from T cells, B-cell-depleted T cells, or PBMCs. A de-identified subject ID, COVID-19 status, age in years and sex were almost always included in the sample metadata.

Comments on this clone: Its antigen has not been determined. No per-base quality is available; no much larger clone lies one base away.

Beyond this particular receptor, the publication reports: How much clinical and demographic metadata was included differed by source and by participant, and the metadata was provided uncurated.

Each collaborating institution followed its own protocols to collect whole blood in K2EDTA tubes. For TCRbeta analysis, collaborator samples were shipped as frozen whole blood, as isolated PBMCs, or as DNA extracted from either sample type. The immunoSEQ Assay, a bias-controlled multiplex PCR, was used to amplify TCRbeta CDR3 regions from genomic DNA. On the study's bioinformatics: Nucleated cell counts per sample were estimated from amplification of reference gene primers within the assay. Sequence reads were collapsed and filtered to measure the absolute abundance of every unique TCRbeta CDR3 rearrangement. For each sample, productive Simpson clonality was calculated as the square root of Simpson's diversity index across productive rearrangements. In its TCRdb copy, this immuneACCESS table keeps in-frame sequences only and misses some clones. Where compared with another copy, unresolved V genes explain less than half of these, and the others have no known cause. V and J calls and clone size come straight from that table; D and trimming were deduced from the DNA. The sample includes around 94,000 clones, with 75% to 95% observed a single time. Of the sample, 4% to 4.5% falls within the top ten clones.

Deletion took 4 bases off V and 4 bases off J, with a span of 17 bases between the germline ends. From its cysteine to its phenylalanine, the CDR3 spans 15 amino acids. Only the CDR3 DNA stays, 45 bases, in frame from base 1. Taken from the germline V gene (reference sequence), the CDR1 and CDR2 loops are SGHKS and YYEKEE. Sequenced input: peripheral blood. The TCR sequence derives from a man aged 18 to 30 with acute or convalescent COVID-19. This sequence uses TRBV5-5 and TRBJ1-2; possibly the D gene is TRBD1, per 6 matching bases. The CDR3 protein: CASSQQGAARYGYTF. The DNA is TGTGCCAGCAGCCAACAGGGTGCCGCACGCTATGGCTACACCTTC.